The 25 T cell receptor beta chains presented below share a single source sample, sequenced in a study of blood T cell repertoires in COVID-19. Clones were sequenced by immunoSEQ multiplex PCR, and TCRdb holds only the in-frame ones, with some missing. The sample holds 200,000 or so clones, around 90% seen once. The material sequenced was peripheral blood. The receptors here all came from a man aged 55-75 years with COVID-19, enrolled during active disease.

CDR3 sequence (DNA): TGTGCCAGCACCATAGATAACTATGGCTACACCTTC. As protein: CASTIDNYGYTF. The chain carries TRBV12-3 or TRBV12-4 and TRBJ1-2; D is unclear. The CDR3 runs to 12 residues. Trimming removed 7 bases at V and 1 base at J, with 7 bases between.

The gene calls are TRBV7-2 and TRBJ2-1, with TRBD2 matching over 12 bases. Germline values: CDR1 SGHTA, CDR2 FQGNSA. This CDR3 has 14 amino acids. V shed 2 bases and J 9 bases; nucleotides not matched to a gene: 2. In nucleotides, the CDR3 is TGTGCCAGCAGCTTACTAGCGGGAGGGAGTGAGCAGTTCTTC. This gives the protein CASSLLAGGSEQFF.

The V and J genes are TRBV29-1 and TRBJ2-7; 7 nucleotides agree with TRBD2. CDR3 length: 15 residues. The germline V gene encodes CDR1 SQVTM and CDR2 ANQGSEA. The CDR3 sequence is CSTRGVAGRKDEQYF. The CDR3 nucleotides are TGCAGTACCCGGGGGGTCGCCGGGAGAAAGGACGAGCAGTACTTC.

J is TRBJ1-6 and V is TRBV10-1; 8 positions agree with TRBD1. This CDR3 region has 12 residues. CDR1 is WNHNN, CDR2 SYGVQD, per germline (reference sequence). The ends lost 10 bases at V and 6 bases at J; junction bases unmatched: 2. CDR3 amino acids: CATGTGNSPLHF. The CDR3 nucleotides are TGCGCCACCGGGACAGGTAATTCACCCCTCCACTTT.

The chain employs TRBV2 and TRBJ1-4; 7 bases are shared with TRBD1. Germline trimming cut 5 bases from V and 8 bases from J; bases unmatched to any gene: 14. The CDR3 has 16 amino acids. Germline V gene lookup returns CDR1 SNHLY and CDR2 FYNNEI. CDR3 in DNA: TGTGCCAGCAGTTGGGGAACTAGGGGGCGCGGCGAAAAACTGTTTTTT. Translation: CASSWGTRGRGEKLFF.

The chain recombines TRBV11-2 with TRBJ2-1, with D maybe TRBD2 (5 bases). V was clipped by 1 base and J by 0 bases, with 10 bases between them. The CDR3 is 16 residues long. Germline V lookup: CDR1 SGHAT, CDR2 FQNNGV. CDR3 in DNA: TGTGCCAGCAGCTTAGTTCGGAGGAGCTCCTACAATGAGCAGTTCTTC. Protein sequence: CASSLVRRSSYNEQFF.

Comment on this clone: Germline is not matched at one junction end, which may reflect a read error. This sequence joins TRBV2 and TRBJ2-7; 7 positions agree with TRBD1. Germline values: CDR1 SNHLY, CDR2 FYNNEI. The CDR3 totals 9 residues. CDR3 sequence (DNA): TGTGCCAGCAGGGGGACAGTATCCTTC. Its translation is CASRGTVSF. Based on the CDR3 plus reference TRBV2 and TRBJ2-7, the full variable domain is EPEVTQTPSHQVTQMGQEVILRCVPISNHLYFYWYRQILGQKVEFLVSFYNNEISEKSEIFDDQFSVERPDGSNFTLKIRSTKLEDSAMYFCASRGTVSFGPGTRLTVT.

V usage is TRBV4-1 and J usage is TRBJ1-2; TRBD1 agrees at 8 bases. After removal of 0 bases from V and 8 bases from J, the junction contained 8 bases not matched to a gene. This CDR3 comprises 15 residues. The V gene's germline CDR1 is MGHRA and CDR2 YSYEKL. The DNA for the CDR3 is TGCGCCAGCAGCCAAGAGCCGACAGGGGCGGGCGGCTACACCTTC. Protein: CASSQEPTGAGGYTF.

CDR3 in amino acids: CASSQVSSGTYNEQFF. The CDR3 DNA reads TGTGCCAGCAGCCAAGTTAGTAGCGGGACCTACAATGAGCAGTTCTTC. The chain links TRBV3-1 (or the pseudogene TRBV3-2) to TRBJ2-1; 8 bases line up with TRBD2. Trimming cost V 1 base and J 2 bases; bases outside gene matches: 4. CDR1 is LGHDT, CDR2 YNNKEL, per germline (reference sequence). CDR3 length: 16 amino acids.

The genes are TRBV19 and TRBJ2-7, with 8 bases matching TRBD2. The V segment lost 6 bases and the J segment 5 bases; nucleotides outside the gene matches: 12. CDR1 is LNHDA, CDR2 SQIVND, per germline (reference sequence). This CDR3 comprises 15 residues. The CDR3 DNA reads TGTGCCAGTAGGATAACCAGCGGGAGAAGAGACGAGCAGTACTTC. It encodes CASRITSGRRDEQYF.

The chain links TRBV11-3 to TRBJ1-1; D uncertain. V was trimmed by 0 bases and J by 5 bases, leaving 7 bases between them. The CDR3 loop spans 13 amino acids. From germline, CDR1 is SGHNT and CDR2 YENEEA. The CDR3 loop reads CASSLERDTEAFF. The CDR3 DNA follows: TGTGCCAGCAGCTTAGAGAGGGATACTGAAGCTTTCTTT.

The rearrangement joins TRBV28 to TRBJ1-4; 9 bases line up with TRBD1. The CDR3 runs to 14 residues. Looked up from germline, CDR1 is MDHEN and CDR2 is SYDVKM. With 6 bases clipped from V and 8 bases from J, the junction kept 7 bases outside the gene matches. The CDR3 reads CASRLGQGDEKLFF. The CDR3 DNA is TGTGCCAGCAGATTGGGACAGGGAGACGAAAAACTGTTTTTT.

The gene calls are TRBV7-9 and TRBJ2-1; the match to TRBD2 covers 11 bases. V lost 5 bases to trimming and J lost 3 bases; unmatched junction nucleotides: 6. This CDR3 has 16 residues. Germline assignment: CDR1 SEHNR and CDR2 FQNEAQ (reference sequence). The CDR3 here is CASSKLAGVDYNEQFF. CDR3 nucleotides: TGTGCCAGCAGCAAACTAGCGGGAGTAGACTACAATGAGCAGTTCTTC. Looking up the rest from reference TRBV7-9 and TRBJ2-1 gives the full variable domain: DTGVSQNPRHKITKRGQNVTFRCDPISEHNRLYWYRQTLGQGPEFLTYFQNEAQLEKSRLLSDRFSAERPKGSFSTLEIQRTEQGDSAMYLCASSKLAGVDYNEQFFGPGTRLTVL.

V and J are TRBV3-1 (or the pseudogene TRBV3-2) and TRBJ1-4; D uncertain. Per the germline V gene, CDR1 is LGHDT and CDR2 is YNNKEL (reference sequence). CDR3 size: 15 residues. V shed 4 bases and J shed 0 bases, with 9 bases lying between them. The CDR3 region has the DNA TGTGCCAGCAGCCCAAACAGTGCAACTAATGAAAAACTGTTTTTT. It translates to CASSPNSATNEKLFF.

The V call is TRBV18, the J call TRBJ2-7; D perhaps matches TRBD1 (6 bases). V lost 3 bases to trimming and J lost 5 bases, with 17 bases between them. This CDR3 has 15 residues. CDR1 KGHSH and CDR2 LQKENI come from the germline V gene. CDR3 DNA sequence: TGTGCCAGCTCACCTAACACAGGGAATCAGGACGAGCAGTACTTC. It codes for CASSPNTGNQDEQYF.

The chain recombines TRBV7-3 with TRBJ2-3, with 11 bases fitting TRBD2. The V gene end was trimmed by 3 bases and the J gene end by 4 bases; junction bases not matched to a gene: 3. Germline V lookup: CDR1 SGHTA, CDR2 FQGTGA. The CDR3 has 15 residues. In DNA form, the CDR3 reads TGTGCCAGCAGCTTTAGCGGGGGGGCGGCAGATACGCAGTATTTT. This gives the protein CASSFSGGAADTQYF. The full variable domain, with the rest looked up from reference TRBV7-3 and TRBJ2-3, is GAGVSQTPSNKVTEKGKYVELRCDPISGHTALYWYRQSLGQGPEFLIYFQGTGAADDSGLPNDRFFAVRPEGSVSTLKIQRTERGDSAVYLCASSFSGGAADTQYFGPGTRLTVL.

J is TRBJ2-1 and V is TRBV3-1 (or the pseudogene TRBV3-2), with TRBD2 matching 11 bases. J was trimmed by 1 base and V by 2 bases; bases with no gene match: 1. The V gene's germline CDR1 is LGHDT and CDR2 YNNKEL (reference sequence). This CDR3 has 16 amino acids. CDR3: CASSQLAGGSYNEQFF. CDR3 coding DNA: TGTGCCAGCAGCCAACTAGCGGGGGGTTCCTACAATGAGCAGTTCTTC.

The rearrangement uses TRBV29-1 and TRBJ1-3, with unresolved D. The V and J ends lost 3 bases and 4 bases respectively, with 7 bases between them. The CDR3 totals 12 residues. Germline-derived CDR1 and CDR2 are SQVTM and ANQGSEA. For the CDR3, the DNA is TGCAGCGTTGAGTCTATGGGAAACACCATATATTTT. Its protein product is CSVESMGNTIYF.

The genes are TRBV4-3 and TRBJ2-4, with no clear D. The length of the CDR3 is 15 residues. The V gene's germline CDR1 is LGHNA and CDR2 YSLEER. Trimming took off 0 bases at V and 0 bases at J, with 6 bases between the two ends. CDR3 nucleotides: TGCGCCAGCAGCCAAGATGCGATAGCCAAAAACATTCAGTACTTC. This encodes CASSQDAIAKNIQYF.

The J gene is TRBJ2-7, the V gene TRBV9, with 9 bases matching TRBD1. The CDR3 totals 16 residues. V lost 4 bases and J lost 1; bases outside the gene matches: 9. The germline CDR1 and CDR2 sequences are SGDLS and YYNGEE. The CDR3 DNA is TGTGCCAGCAGCCCTAGAGGGGACAGGGTATCCTACGAGCAGTACTTC. Residues: CASSPRGDRVSYEQYF.

Points on this clone: The sample holds other DNA sequences that translate to the same CDR3. The chain uses TRBV12-3 or TRBV12-4 and TRBJ1-2, with a weak D call TRBD1 (6 bases). V shed 6 bases and J shed 3 bases, with 11 bases lying between them. The CDR3 totals 13 residues. CDR3 DNA sequence: TGTGCCAGCAGCCTTGGACAGCACTATGGCTACACCTTC. Protein sequence: CASSLGQHYGYTF.

This sequence joins TRBV5-4 and TRBJ2-2, with D perhaps matching TRBD1 (5 bases). Trimming stripped 2 bases from V and 5 bases from J, with 13 bases between. CDR3 length: 15 amino acids. Germline loops: CDR1 SGHNT, CDR2 YYREEE (reference sequence). CDR3 amino acids: CASSFQGVLTGELFF. For the CDR3, the DNA is TGTGCCAGCAGCTTCCAAGGGGTATTGACCGGGGAGCTGTTTTTT.

The chain recombines TRBV28 with TRBJ2-1, with 8 nucleotides matching TRBD1. With 6 bases clipped from V and 9 bases from J, the junction kept 7 bases outside the gene matches. This CDR3 comprises 13 residues. CDR1 and CDR2 from the germline V gene are MDHEN and SYDVKM. CDR3 in amino acids: CASRENRGTEQFF. CDR3 in DNA: TGTGCCAGCAGAGAGAACAGGGGGACTGAGCAGTTCTTC.

This chain links TRBV11-3 with TRBJ2-1; TRBD2 agrees at 8 bases. There are 14 residues in the CDR3. Trimming at V came to 2 bases and at J to 5 bases, leaving 2 bases not matched to a gene. Germline V CDR1 and CDR2: SGHNT, YENEEA. CDR3 loop: CASSLRGGHNEQFF. The CDR3 bases are TGTGCCAGCAGCTTACGCGGGGGGCACAATGAGCAGTTCTTC.

The genes are TRBV15 and TRBJ2-3; TRBD2 matches at 9 bases. Trimming cost V 5 bases and J 3 bases; bases outside gene matches: 15. Germline CDR1 LNHNV, CDR2 YYDKDF (reference sequence). The CDR3 contains 18 residues. CDR3 in DNA: TGTGCCACCAGCCCCGCCTTCCGGCTAGCGGGGACGACAGATACGCAGTATTTT. The encoded protein is CATSPAFRLAGTTDTQYF.